These T cell receptor beta chains were read from a single sample in a study of CD8 T cells in ankylosing spondylitis. TCRdb re-called the 5' RACE reads through MiXCR, storing one row per CDR3 protein. Counted here are 25,000 to 30,000 distinct CDR3 sequences, about 5.3% occurring once; the ten biggest clones make up about 1.7%. Input material: blood, either unsorted or a sorted T cell fraction (not recorded which). The receptors derive from a female donor with ankylosing spondylitis or in good health (not recorded which). CDR3s include the opening cysteine and the closing phenylalanine or tryptophan. A D gene is named only where the DNA matches it firmly. Expanded clones are given a class, and other clones once, few, many or no size at all.

TRBJ2-2 | many | TRBV9 | NA | TGTGCCAGCAGCCCCCGGGAAGTAGCCCACACCGGGGAGCTGTTTTTT | CASSPREVAHTGELFF
TRBJ2-1 | NA | TRBV9 | NA | TGTGCCAGCAGCACGCGGGTCGCCTCCTACAATGAGCAGTTCTTC | CASSTRVASYNEQFF
TRBJ1-5 | NA | TRBV9 | NA | TGTGCCAGCAGCGTAGAGTCAGGGCCCCAGCCCCAGCATTTT | CASSVESGPQPQHF
TRBJ2-3 | few | TRBV9 | NA | TGTGCCAGCAGCCAAGACACGGAAAGTGGTACGCAGTATTTT | CASSQDTESGTQYF
TRBJ2-5 | many | TRBV9 | TRBD2 | TGTGCCAGCAGCGTAGCAGCGGGGAGGTCAGAGACCCAGTACTTC | CASSVAAGRSETQYF
TRBJ2-3 | NA | TRBV9 | TRBD2 | TGTGCCAGCAGCGTAGCGCCTAGCGGGAGAGGATCAGATACGCAGTATTTT | CASSVAPSGRGSDTQYF
TRBJ2-7 | many | TRBV9 | TRBD2 | TGTGCCAGCAGTCCGACTAGCGCATTCTCCTACGAGCAGTACTTC | CASSPTSAFSYEQYF
TRBJ2-3 | many | TRBV9 | TRBD2 | TGTGCCAGCAGCGAGAACGGGAGGCCTCTGGATACGCAGTATTTT | CASSENGRPLDTQYF
TRBJ2-1 | many | TRBV9 | NA | TGTGCCAGCAGCGAAGGTACAGAGCAGTTCTTC | CASSEGTEQFF
TRBJ2-1 | many | TRBV9 | TRBD2 | TGTGCCAGCGGGCCGGGACTAGCGGACAATGAGCAGTTCTTC | CASGPGLADNEQFF
TRBJ2-1 | many | TRBV9 | TRBD2 | TGTGCCAGCAGCCTACGGGGCGGGGGTGAAAATGAGCAGTTCTTC | CASSLRGGGENEQFF
TRBJ2-1 | many | TRBV9 | TRBD2 | TGTGCCAGCAGCGTAGCTCCTAGCGGGGGATACAATGAGCAGTTCTTC | CASSVAPSGGYNEQFF
TRBJ2-1 | many | TRBV9 | NA | TGTGCCAGCAGCGTAGGTCCAGAGCTAACCTACAATGAGCAGTTCTTC | CASSVGPELTYNEQFF
TRBJ2-3 | few | TRBV9 | TRBD2 | TGTGCCACGAACCTGGCGGGGGGACCAGATACGCAGTATTTT | CATNLAGGPDTQYF